This TCR beta chain comes out of a study of long-term antiretroviral therapy in people with HIV. Study overall: The oldest specimens predate the 2015 immediate-ART recommendation by about a decade. Study outcomes and limitations: Clonal expansions arising prior to ART prevailed in the repertoire at every time point. It was observed that HIV repertoires exhibited narrower CDR3 length ranges than controls.

Germline-derived CDR1 and CDR2 are SGHRS and YFSETQ. The CDR3 is 14 amino acids. The V end lost 1 base, the J end lost 12 bases, and 17 bases lay between the germline ends. The authors ran the immunoSEQ assay, v3.0, at survey level. Sequencing set out to capture about 40,000-55,000 T-cell genomes per sample. Repertoires were generated with immunoSEQ multiplex PCR, while TCRdb's copy carries only in-frame clones and drops some. This table holds around 21,000 clones, around 85% found once. Turning to this clone: Its antigen remains unidentified.

The sequence was obtained from a man younger than 35 with HIV. The rearrangement joins TRBV5-1 to TRBJ2-1; TRBD2 might be the D (5 bases). Sequences were derived from unsorted PBMCs, sampled about 4 years after starting antiretroviral therapy. CDR3 amino acids: CASSLTLAPLWQFF. In nucleotides, the CDR3 is TGCGCCAGCAGCTTGACCCTAGCTCCGCTATGGCAGTTCTTC.